This TCR beta chain was captured by sequencing in a study of cytotoxic CD8 clonotypes in ibrutinib-treated CLL. The repertoire was sequenced with immunoSEQ multiplex PCR; TCRdb's copy has only in-frame clones and lacks some. This table holds 30,000 or so clones, approximately 60% found once. There are 15 residues in the CDR3. CDR1 MNHEY and CDR2 SVGAGI come from the germline V gene. This clone was seen a single time. The junction and the germline gene differ at one end; a read error may be behind it. The source is a human donor with chronic lymphocytic leukemia. Sequenced material: PBMCs, taken before ibrutinib treatment. The chain joins TRBV6-5 to TRBJ2-3, with 12 nucleotides matching TRBD2. CDR3 sequence: CASSDSSGGADTQYF. CDR3 DNA: TGTGCCAGCAGTGACTCTAGCGGGGGGGCCGATACGCAGTATTTT.